The rows below give T cell receptor beta chains drawn from one sample of a study of T cells in pancreatic ductal adenocarcinoma. Clones were read by immunoSEQ multiplex PCR, and TCRdb kept only the in-frame ones, dropping some. This sample has roughly 100,000 clones, with over 90% found just once. The sample comprised PBMCs. The receptors here all came from a human donor with pancreatic ductal adenocarcinoma. Both conserved end residues are part of each CDR3. Each record gives: J gene, V gene, CDR3 protein.

J: TRBJ2-3
V: TRBV6-5
CDR3: CASSYSIGTTTDTQYF

J: TRBJ1-2
V: TRBV5-6
CDR3: CASSVLQGWGYGYTF

J: TRBJ2-1
V: TRBV11-2
CDR3: CASSRRGYNEQFF

J: TRBJ2-7
V: TRBV29-1
CDR3: CSVTGTYEQYF

J: TRBJ2-7
V: TRBV7-9
CDR3: CASSSVGTSGSVDNEQYF

J: TRBJ2-3
V: TRBV19
CDR3: CASSIRGLGDTQYF

J: TRBJ2-7
V: TRBV9
CDR3: CASSVGLSATYEQYF

J: TRBJ2-7
V: TRBV18
CDR3: CASSSRTGNYEQYF

J: TRBJ2-1
V: TRBV6-5
CDR3: CASRAPGTEHNEQFF

J: TRBJ2-7
V: TRBV10-3
CDR3: CAISSGQGLTYEQYF

J: TRBJ2-7
V: TRBV19
CDR3: CASSALSGTSGYEQYF

J: TRBJ2-5
V: TRBV5-1
CDR3: CASSQGTRWGETQYF

J: TRBJ1-5
V: TRBV5-4
CDR3: CASSLGGVGQPQHF

J: TRBJ2-7
V: TRBV19
CDR3: CATSGQPSYEQYF